Each of the 13 T cell receptor beta chains below was sequenced from the same sample in a study of shared T cell receptors in the human thymus. Method: immunoSEQ multiplex PCR; TCRdb's copy keeps in-frame clones and lacks some. The table lists hundreds of thousands of clones, 70% to 80% of them singletons. The same sample was also studied in work on human thymus T cells.

The material sequenced was thymocytes. Receptor source: a boy in the first two years of life with a congenital heart defect.

The chain employs TRBV12-5 and TRBJ2-5; D is perhaps TRBD2 (5 bases). This CDR3 region has 14 residues. The germline V gene encodes CDR1 LGHNT and CDR2 FRNRAP. V was clipped by 8 bases and J by 3 bases, with 16 bases between them. The CDR3 is CASIGSRRKETQYF. CDR3 bases: TGTGCTAGTATCGGTAGCCGGAGGAAAGAGACCCAGTACTTC.

The CDR3 DNA reads TGTGCCAGCAGCTTGCGACAGGGAGCAACTAATGAAAAACTGTTTTTT. It translates to CASSLRQGATNEKLFF. The chain uses TRBV5-5 and TRBJ1-4, with 7 bases matching TRBD1. The CDR3 totals 16 residues. Germline V gene sequence: CDR1 SGHKS, CDR2 YYEKEE (reference sequence). The V and J ends lost 1 base and 0 bases, in that order; junction bases with no gene match: 3. Full variable domain (remainder filled in from reference TRBV5-5 and TRBJ1-4): DAGVTQSPTHLIKTRGQQVTLRCSPISGHKSVSWYQQVLGQGPQFIFQYYEKEERGRGNFPDRFSARQFPNYSSELNVNALLLGDSALYLCASSLRQGATNEKLFFGSGTQLSVL.

V gene TRBV13 combines with J gene TRBJ2-7; 7 nucleotides agree with TRBD2. Germline V CDR1 and CDR2: PRHDT, FYEKMQ (reference sequence). Trimming at V came to 4 bases and at J to 0 bases, leaving 12 bases not matched to a gene. The CDR3 has 17 residues. The CDR3 sequence: CASSSSSVAGYSYEQYF. CDR3 coding DNA: TGTGCCAGCAGCTCCTCATCCGTAGCGGGCTACTCCTACGAGCAGTACTTC.

The chain has TRBV5-1 and TRBJ2-7; 7 bases line up with TRBD1. The CDR3 has 15 residues. Germline values: CDR1 SGHRS, CDR2 YFSETQ. Trimming took 4 bases from V and 3 from J; bases not matched to a gene: 10. CDR3 sequence (DNA): TGCGCCAGCAGCCTACGACAGGGCATGGACTACGAGCAGTACTTC. It is translated as CASSLRQGMDYEQYF.

This chain uses TRBV28 with TRBJ2-7, with D perhaps TRBD2 (7 bases). This CDR3 has 15 amino acids. V lost 6 bases to trimming and J lost 0 bases, with 15 bases between them. The germline CDR1 and CDR2 sequences are MDHEN and SYDVKM. The CDR3 protein is CASSLRGLPSYEQYF. The CDR3 region has the DNA TGTGCCAGCAGCCTGCGGGGGCTCCCCTCCTACGAGCAGTACTTC.

This clone has a handful of counts. The chain carries TRBV7-8 and TRBJ2-1; 9 bases are shared with TRBD1. CDR1 and CDR2 from the germline V gene are SGHVS and FQNEAQ. V shed 1 base, J shed 7 bases, and the junction held 26 bases outside the gene matches. The CDR3 is made up of 22 amino acids. The CDR3, as DNA: TGTGCCAGCAGCTTAGTAGCCCACCGGGACAGGGTACGGGGGACCCAGACGAATGAGCAGTTCTTC. Its translation: CASSLVAHRDRVRGTQTNEQFF.

The rearrangement joins TRBV6-5 to TRBJ1-5, with 7 bases aligning to TRBD1. Germline trimming cut 2 bases from V and 2 bases from J; bases unmatched to any gene: 0. The CDR3 runs to 14 residues. Germline CDR1 MNHEY, CDR2 SVGAGI. The CDR3 bases are TGTGCCAGCAGTTACGGACAGGGCAATCAGCCCCAGCATTTT. It encodes CASSYGQGNQPQHF.

The rearrangement links TRBV18 to TRBJ2-1; TRBD1 agrees at 7 bases. With 6 bases clipped from V and 9 bases from J, the junction kept 5 bases outside the gene matches. The CDR3 totals 12 residues. Germline lookup yields CDR1 KGHSH and CDR2 LQKENI. Written as DNA, the CDR3 is TGTGCCAGCTCGCCCGACAGGGTTGAGCAGTTCTTC. Translated, it gives CASSPDRVEQFF.

The genes are TRBV27 and TRBJ1-2; 7 bases align to TRBD1. V was clipped by 5 bases and J by 8 bases; unmatched bases: 8. From germline, CDR1 is MNHEY and CDR2 SMNVEV (reference sequence). The CDR3 runs to 13 residues. CDR3: CASSPTGVRGYTF. CDR3 nucleotides: TGTGCCAGCAGTCCTACAGGGGTTAGAGGCTACACCTTC.

The table lists this clone with a few counts. This chain connects TRBV11-2 to TRBJ2-3; TRBD2 aligns across 7 bases. The CDR3 covers 13 residues. CDR1 and CDR2 (germline): SGHAT, FQNNGV. The V gene end was trimmed by 8 bases and the J gene end by 1 base; junction bases not matched to a gene: 3. Written as DNA, the CDR3 is TGTGCCAGCGAGCGGGAAGGCACAGATACGCAGTATTTT. Its translation is CASEREGTDTQYF. Drawing the rest from reference TRBV11-2 and TRBJ2-3, the complete variable domain is EAGVAQSPRYKIIEKRQSVAFWCNPISGHATLYWYQQILGQGPKLLIQFQNNGVVDDSQLPKDRFSAERLKGVDSTLKIQPAKLEDSAVYLCASEREGTDTQYFGPGTRLTVL.

Concerning this clone itself: A read error may produce the germline difference seen at one junction end. CDR3 coding DNA: TGTGCTAGCAGCTTAGCCCTAGCGGGAGAGGGTGAGCAGTTCTTC. It translates to CASSLALAGEGEQFF. This chain connects TRBV7-7 to TRBJ2-1; TRBD2 matches at 10 bases. This CDR3 contains 15 residues. The germline V gene has CDR1 SSHAT and CDR2 FNYEAQ (reference sequence).

This clone was observed a handful of times. The rearrangement joins TRBV4-1 to TRBJ1-1, with 7 nucleotides matching TRBD1. The CDR3 loop spans 14 amino acids. Germline CDR1 is MGHRA and CDR2 is YSYEKL. Germline trimming cut 3 bases from V and 5 bases from J; bases unmatched to any gene: 6. The chain's CDR3 is CASSQDDRVTEAFF. CDR3 DNA sequence: TGCGCCAGCAGCCAGGATGACAGGGTGACTGAAGCTTTCTTT.

This chain uses TRBV4-3 with TRBJ2-7; D is perhaps TRBD2 (5 bases). The V gene lost 3 bases and the J gene lost 1 base, with 7 bases spanning the gap. Germline V gives CDR1 LGHNA, CDR2 YSLEER. The CDR3 contains 13 residues. The chain's CDR3 is CASSQTGSYEQYF. The DNA for the CDR3 is TGCGCCAGCAGCCAGACGGGATCCTACGAGCAGTACTTC.